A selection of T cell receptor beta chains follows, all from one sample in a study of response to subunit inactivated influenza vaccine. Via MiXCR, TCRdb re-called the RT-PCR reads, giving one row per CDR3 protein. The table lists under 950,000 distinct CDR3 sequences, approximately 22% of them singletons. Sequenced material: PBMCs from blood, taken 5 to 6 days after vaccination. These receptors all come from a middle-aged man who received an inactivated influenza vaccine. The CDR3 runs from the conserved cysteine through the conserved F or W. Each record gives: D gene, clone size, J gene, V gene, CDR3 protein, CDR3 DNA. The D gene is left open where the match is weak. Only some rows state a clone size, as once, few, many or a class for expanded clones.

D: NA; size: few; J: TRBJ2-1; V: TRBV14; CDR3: CASSHGRLSYNEQFF; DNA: TGTGCCAGCAGCCACGGCAGATTATCCTACAATGAGCAGTTCTTC
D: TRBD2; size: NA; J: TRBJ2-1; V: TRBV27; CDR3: CASSLYWTSGIGEQFF; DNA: TGTGCCAGCAGTTTATATTGGACTAGCGGGATTGGTGAGCAGTTCTTC
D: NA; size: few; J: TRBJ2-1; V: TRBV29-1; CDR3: CSVDKRGQRSSYNEQFF; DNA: TGCAGCGTTGATAAGCGTGGTCAGCGGAGCTCCTACAATGAGCAGTTCTTC
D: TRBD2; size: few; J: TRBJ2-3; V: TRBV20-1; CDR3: CSAPTSGYTDTQYF; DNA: TGCAGTGCCCCGACTAGCGGCTACACAGATACGCAGTATTTT
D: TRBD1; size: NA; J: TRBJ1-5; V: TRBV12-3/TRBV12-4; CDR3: CASRGPGTGGAGQPQHF; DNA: TGTGCCAGCAGAGGTCCCGGGACAGGGGGCGCTGGGCAGCCCCAGCATTTT
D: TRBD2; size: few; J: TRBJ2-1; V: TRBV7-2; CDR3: CASSLVSLAGTYNEQFF; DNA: TGTGCCAGCAGCTTAGTGAGCCTAGCGGGAACTTACAATGAGCAGTTCTTC
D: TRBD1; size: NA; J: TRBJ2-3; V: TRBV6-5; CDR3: CASSSPPDGQGAGTDTQYF; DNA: TGTGCCAGCAGTTCCCCCCCCGATGGACAGGGCGCGGGCACAGATACGCAGTATTTT
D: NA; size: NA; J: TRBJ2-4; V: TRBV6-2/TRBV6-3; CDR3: CASSSTGRSLYF; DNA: TGTGCCAGCAGTTCTACAGGGAGAAGTCTGTACTTC
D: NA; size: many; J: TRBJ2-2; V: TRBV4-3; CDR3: CASSQEQGIGELFF; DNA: TGCGCCAGCAGCCAGGAACAGGGAATCGGGGAGCTGTTTTTT
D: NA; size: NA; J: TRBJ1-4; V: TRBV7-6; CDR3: CASSLAPPGAVDEKLFF; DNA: TGTGCCAGCAGCTTAGCGCCCCCAGGGGCGGTAGACGAAAAACTGTTTTTT
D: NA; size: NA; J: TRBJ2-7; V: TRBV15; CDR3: CATSRDNTGSSYEQYF; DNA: TGTGCCACCAGCAGAGATAACACAGGAAGCTCCTACGAGCAGTACTTC
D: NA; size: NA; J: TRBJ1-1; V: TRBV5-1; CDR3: CASRPSPGLNTEAFF; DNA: TGCGCCAGCAGGCCTTCTCCGGGACTGAACACTGAAGCTTTCTTT
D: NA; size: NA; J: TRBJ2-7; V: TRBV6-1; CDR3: CASRESQGYEQYF; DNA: TGTGCCAGCAGAGAATCACAGGGCTACGAGCAGTACTTC
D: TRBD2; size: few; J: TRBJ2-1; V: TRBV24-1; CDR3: CATSGPSGRSVRNEQFF; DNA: TGTGCCACCAGTGGGCCTAGCGGGAGGTCTGTGCGGAATGAGCAGTTCTTC
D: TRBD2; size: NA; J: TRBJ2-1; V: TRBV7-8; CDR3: CASSLLAGGLFNEQFF; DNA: TGTGCCAGCAGCTTACTCGCGGGAGGGCTTTTCAATGAGCAGTTCTTC
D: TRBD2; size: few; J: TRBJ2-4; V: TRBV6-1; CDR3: CASSEAGGPSDIQYF; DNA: TGTGCCAGCAGTGAAGCGGGAGGGCCGTCGGACATTCAGTACTTC
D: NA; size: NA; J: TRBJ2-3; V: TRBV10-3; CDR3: CATDPRQVGGAKHTQYF; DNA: TGTGCCACAGATCCCCGACAGGTTGGGGGTGCTAAACATACGCAGTATTTT
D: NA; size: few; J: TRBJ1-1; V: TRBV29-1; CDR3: CSVGSRVAEAFF; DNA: TGCAGCGTTGGGAGCCGAGTCGCTGAAGCTTTCTTT
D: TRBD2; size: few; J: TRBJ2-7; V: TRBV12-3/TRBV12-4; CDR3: CASSFVGGRGADYEQYF; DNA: TGTGCCAGCAGTTTCGTGGGTGGGCGGGGGGCAGACTACGAGCAGTACTTC
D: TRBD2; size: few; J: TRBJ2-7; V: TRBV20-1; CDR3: CSANRLAGAEQYF; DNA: TGCAGTGCTAACCGACTAGCGGGGGCCGAGCAGTACTTC
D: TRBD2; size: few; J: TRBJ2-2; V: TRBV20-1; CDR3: CSARGRTSGGNTGELFF; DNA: TGCAGTGCTAGAGGTCGGACTAGCGGGGGGAACACCGGGGAGCTGTTTTTT
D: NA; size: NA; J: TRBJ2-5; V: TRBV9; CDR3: CASSSTPQIQETQYF; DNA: TGTGCCAGCAGCTCGACCCCTCAGATCCAAGAGACCCAGTACTTC
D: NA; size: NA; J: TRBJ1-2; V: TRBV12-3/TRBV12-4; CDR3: CASNPGSIYGYTF; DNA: TGTGCCAGCAACCCGGGATCTATCTATGGCTACACCTTC
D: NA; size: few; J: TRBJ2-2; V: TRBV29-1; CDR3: CSVERQPGTGELFF; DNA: TGCAGCGTTGAACGGCAGCCGGGCACCGGGGAGCTGTTTTTT